One sample yielded the 5 T cell receptor beta chains listed below, sequenced in a study of regulatory T cells in long-lasting Graves disease. The TCR beta library used iRepertoire HTBI primers with Arm-PCR amplification of CDR3. In TCRdb, the multiplex PCR reads were re-called with MiXCR into one record per CDR3 protein. The sample lists around 510,000 distinct CDR3 sequences; less than 25% were seen once. Specified time point: persistent/refractory GD, antithyroid drugs over 5 years with positive TRAb. PBMC-derived RNA was used for the TCR library. Sequencing used peripheral blood mononuclear cells (PBMCs), obtained when the disease was refractory, from a patient treated with antithyroid drugs. The receptors stem from a female donor with Graves disease.

In this sample, this clonotype turned up a few times. The chain employs TRBV27 and TRBJ1-3; D uncertain. This CDR3 has 13 residues. Trimming cost V 5 bases and J 9 bases, with 14 bases left between them. Germline CDR1 is MNHEY and CDR2 is SMNVEV (reference sequence). The CDR3 sequence is CASSLRPRSTIYF. CDR3 DNA sequence: TGTGCCAGCAGTCTAAGACCCCGGAGCACCATATATTTT.

V gene TRBV5-1 combines with J gene TRBJ1-2; TRBD1 aligns across 7 bases. This CDR3 has 15 amino acids. Germline CDR1 SGHRS, CDR2 YFSETQ. The ends lost 1 base at V and 2 bases at J; junction bases unmatched: 5. CDR3 region: CASSLYPGGNYGYTF. The CDR3 DNA follows: TGCGCCAGCAGCTTGTATCCAGGGGGAAACTATGGCTACACCTTC.

This clonotype was seen at least ten times. The V gene is TRBV7-2, the J gene TRBJ1-1; D uncertain. Between the trimmed V and J ends, which lost 6 bases and 3 bases, there was a span of 5 bases. The CDR3 totals 11 residues. Germline CDR1 is SGHTA and CDR2 is FQGNSA. This chain's CDR3 is CASRRDTEAFF. For the CDR3, the DNA is TGTGCCAGCAGGCGGGACACTGAAGCTTTCTTT.

This clonotype was detected many times. V and J are TRBV2 and TRBJ2-2; perhaps TRBD1 as D (6 bases). Germline values: CDR1 SNHLY, CDR2 FYNNEI. Trimming took 6 bases from V and 5 from J, leaving 13 bases between them. This CDR3 has 14 amino acids. The DNA of the CDR3 is TGTGCCAGCAGACAGGGCCTTGGGACCGGGGAGCTGTTTTTT. This gives the protein CASRQGLGTGELFF.

The chain uses TRBV7-2 and TRBJ1-2; D is perhaps TRBD1 (5 bases). V was trimmed by 3 bases and J by 4 bases, leaving 18 bases between them. The germline V gene encodes CDR1 SGHTA and CDR2 FQGNSA. This CDR3 is 16 amino acids long. CDR3 nucleotide sequence: TGTGCCAGCAGCTTGGATAAAGTTTCGGGGGGCTATGGCTACACCTTC. Its translation is CASSLDKVSGGYGYTF.